The T cell receptor (beta chain) under discussion was sequenced for a study of T cell clonotyping in hematopoietic cell transplantation. Study-wide points: Pathologically expanded recipient clonotypes increased progressively from day 30 to day 180 as diversity fell.

Regarding this clone: Its antigen is still unknown.

Using immunoSEQ multiplex PCR, the repertoire was profiled, and TCRdb retains in-frame clones only, with some absent. The sample records 35,000 to 50,000 clones, about 85% being singletons. Stated time point: recipient sample about 28 days before transplant, after cytoreduction. The sequenced sample was peripheral blood mononuclear cells, obtained before stem cell transplant. This sequence was found in a man aged 60-69 years with acute myeloid leukemia. Some clones in this sample may be carry-over from other donors' samples.

The CDR3, as DNA: TGTGCCTGGAGCGGCTCCACAGATACGCAGTATTTT. Protein: CAWSGSTDTQYF. J is TRBJ2-3 and V is TRBV30; no reliable D call. V was pared by 3 bases and J by 2 bases, with 6 bases between. The CDR3 covers 12 residues. CDR1 is GTSNPN and CDR2 is SVGIG in the germline V gene (reference sequence).